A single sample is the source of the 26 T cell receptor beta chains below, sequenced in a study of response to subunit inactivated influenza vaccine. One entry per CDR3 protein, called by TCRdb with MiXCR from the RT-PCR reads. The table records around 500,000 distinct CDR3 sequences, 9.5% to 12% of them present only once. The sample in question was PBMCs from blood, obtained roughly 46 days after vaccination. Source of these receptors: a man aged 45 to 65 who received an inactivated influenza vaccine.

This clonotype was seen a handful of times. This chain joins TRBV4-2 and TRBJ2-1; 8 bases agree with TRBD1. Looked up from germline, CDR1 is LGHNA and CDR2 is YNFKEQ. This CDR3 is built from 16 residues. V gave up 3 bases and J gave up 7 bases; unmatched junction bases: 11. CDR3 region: CASSQSGTGRKNEQFF. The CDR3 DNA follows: TGTGCCAGCAGCCAGAGTGGGACAGGTCGTAAAAATGAGCAGTTCTTC.

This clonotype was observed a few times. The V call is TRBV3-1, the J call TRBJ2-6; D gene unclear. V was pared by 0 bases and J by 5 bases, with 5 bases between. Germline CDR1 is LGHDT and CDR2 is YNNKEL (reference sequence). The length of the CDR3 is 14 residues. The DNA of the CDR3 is TGTGCCAGCAGCCAAGAGAACAGGGCCAACGTCCTGACTTTC. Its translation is CASSQENRANVLTF.

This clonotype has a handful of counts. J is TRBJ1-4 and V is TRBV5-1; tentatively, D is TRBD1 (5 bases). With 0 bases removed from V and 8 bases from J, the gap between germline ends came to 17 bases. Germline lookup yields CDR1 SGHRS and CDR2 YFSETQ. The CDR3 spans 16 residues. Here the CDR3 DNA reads TGCGCCAGCAGCTTGGCCGGTGGGGCGAGGAGAGAAAAACTGTTTTTT. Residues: CASSLAGGARREKLFF. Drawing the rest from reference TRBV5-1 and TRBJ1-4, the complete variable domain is KAGVTQTPRYLIKTRGQQVTLSCSPISGHRSVSWYQQTPGQGLQFLFEYFSETQRNKGNFPGRFSGRQFSNSRSEMNVSTLELGDSALYLCASSLAGGARREKLFFGSGTQLSVL.

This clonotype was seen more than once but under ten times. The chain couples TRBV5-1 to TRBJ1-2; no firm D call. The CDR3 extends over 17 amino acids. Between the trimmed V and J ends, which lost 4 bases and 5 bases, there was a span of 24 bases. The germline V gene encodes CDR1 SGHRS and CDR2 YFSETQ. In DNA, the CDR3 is TGCGCCAGCAGCCCTTGGAGCCTAAAAGGAGAGCGGTATGGCTACACCTTC. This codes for CASSPWSLKGERYGYTF.

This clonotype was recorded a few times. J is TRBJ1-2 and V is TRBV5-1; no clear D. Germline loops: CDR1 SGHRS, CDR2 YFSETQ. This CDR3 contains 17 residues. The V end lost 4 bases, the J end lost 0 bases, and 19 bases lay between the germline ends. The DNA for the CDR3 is TGCGCCAGCAGCCCCTTTCCAGGAAGTTCAGCTAACTATGGCTACACCTTC. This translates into CASSPFPGSSANYGYTF.

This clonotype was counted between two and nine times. CDR3 nucleotides: TGTGCCAGCAGCTTAACAGGGGGACTGACCTACGAGCAGTACTTC. It yields the protein CASSLTGGLTYEQYF. The chain carries TRBV7-9 and TRBJ2-7; TRBD1 matches at 8 bases. Unmatched junction bases numbered 5, after V lost 2 bases and J lost 2 bases. Germline CDR1 is SEHNR and CDR2 is FQNEAQ (reference sequence). CDR3 size: 15 residues. Supplemented by reference TRBV7-9 and TRBJ2-7, the full variable domain reads DTGVSQNPRHKITKRGQNVTFRCDPISEHNRLYWYRQTLGQGPEFLTYFQNEAQLEKSRLLSDRFSAERPKGSFSTLEIQRTEQGDSAMYLCASSLTGGLTYEQYFGPGTRLTVT.

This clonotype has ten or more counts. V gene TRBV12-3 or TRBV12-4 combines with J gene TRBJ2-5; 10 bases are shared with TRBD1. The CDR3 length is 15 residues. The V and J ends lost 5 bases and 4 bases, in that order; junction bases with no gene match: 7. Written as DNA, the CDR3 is TGTGCCAGCAGTCCGACAGGGGGCGCGGTAGAGACCCAGTACTTC. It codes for CASSPTGGAVETQYF.

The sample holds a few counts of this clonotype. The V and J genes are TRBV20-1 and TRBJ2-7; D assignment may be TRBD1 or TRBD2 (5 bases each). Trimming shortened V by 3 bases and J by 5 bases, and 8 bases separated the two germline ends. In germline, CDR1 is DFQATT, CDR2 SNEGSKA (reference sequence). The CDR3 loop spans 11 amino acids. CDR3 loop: CSASLGDEQYF. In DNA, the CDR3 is TGCAGTGCTAGTCTGGGGGACGAGCAGTACTTC.

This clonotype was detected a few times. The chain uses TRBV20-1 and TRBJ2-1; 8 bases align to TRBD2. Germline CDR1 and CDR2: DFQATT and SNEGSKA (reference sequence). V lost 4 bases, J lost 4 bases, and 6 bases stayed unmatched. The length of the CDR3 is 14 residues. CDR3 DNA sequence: TGCAGTGCTAAGGTTAGCGGGACGTACAATGAGCAGTTCTTC. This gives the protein CSAKVSGTYNEQFF.

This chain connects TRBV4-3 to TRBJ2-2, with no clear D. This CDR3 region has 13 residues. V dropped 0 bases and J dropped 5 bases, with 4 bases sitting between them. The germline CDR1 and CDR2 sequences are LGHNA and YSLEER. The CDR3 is CASSQDGTGELFF. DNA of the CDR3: TGCGCCAGCAGCCAAGACGGGACCGGGGAGCTGTTTTTT.

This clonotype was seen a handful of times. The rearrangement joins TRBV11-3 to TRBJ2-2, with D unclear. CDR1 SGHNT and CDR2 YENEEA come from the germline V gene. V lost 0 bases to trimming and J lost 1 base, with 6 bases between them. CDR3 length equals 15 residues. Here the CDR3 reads CASSLDPGNTGELFF. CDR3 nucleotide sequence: TGTGCCAGCAGCTTAGATCCTGGGAACACCGGGGAGCTGTTTTTT.

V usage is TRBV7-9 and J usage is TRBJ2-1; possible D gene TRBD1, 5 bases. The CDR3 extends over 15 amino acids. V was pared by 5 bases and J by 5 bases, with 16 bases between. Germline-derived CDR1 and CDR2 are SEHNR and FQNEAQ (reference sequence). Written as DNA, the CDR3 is TGTGCCAGCAGCGCCGATCTCTGGGGCGACAATGAGCAGTTCTTC. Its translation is CASSADLWGDNEQFF.

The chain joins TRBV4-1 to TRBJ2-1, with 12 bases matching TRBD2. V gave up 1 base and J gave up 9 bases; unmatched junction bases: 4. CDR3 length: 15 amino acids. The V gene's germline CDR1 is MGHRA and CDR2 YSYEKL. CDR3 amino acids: CASSQGLAGVIEQFF. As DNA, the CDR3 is TGCGCCAGCAGCCAAGGACTAGCGGGAGTAATTGAGCAGTTCTTC.

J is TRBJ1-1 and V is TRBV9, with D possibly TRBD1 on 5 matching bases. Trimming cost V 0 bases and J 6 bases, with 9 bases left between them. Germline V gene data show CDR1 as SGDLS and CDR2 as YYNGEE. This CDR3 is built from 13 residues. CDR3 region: CASSVVTGAEAFF. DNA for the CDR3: TGTGCCAGCAGCGTAGTTACAGGCGCTGAAGCTTTCTTT.

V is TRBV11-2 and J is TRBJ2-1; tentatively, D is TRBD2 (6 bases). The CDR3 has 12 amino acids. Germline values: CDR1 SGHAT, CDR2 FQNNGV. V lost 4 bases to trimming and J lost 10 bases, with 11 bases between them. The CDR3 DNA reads TGTGCCAGCAGCTATTCTAGCGTGGAGCAGTTCTTC. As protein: CASSYSSVEQFF.

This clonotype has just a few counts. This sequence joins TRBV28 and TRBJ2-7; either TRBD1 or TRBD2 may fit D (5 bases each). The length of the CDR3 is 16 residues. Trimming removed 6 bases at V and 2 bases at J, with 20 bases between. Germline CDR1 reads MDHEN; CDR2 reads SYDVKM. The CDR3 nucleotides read TGTGCCAGCAGCCTAGATGGGGGTTCGGGCCCCTACGAGCAGTACTTC. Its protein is CASSLDGGSGPYEQYF. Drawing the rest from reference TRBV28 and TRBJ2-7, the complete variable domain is DVKVTQSSRYLVKRTGEKVFLECVQDMDHENMFWYRQDPGLGLRLIYFSYDVKMKEKGDIPEGYSVSREKKERFSLILESASTNQTSMYLCASSLDGGSGPYEQYFGPGTRLTVT.

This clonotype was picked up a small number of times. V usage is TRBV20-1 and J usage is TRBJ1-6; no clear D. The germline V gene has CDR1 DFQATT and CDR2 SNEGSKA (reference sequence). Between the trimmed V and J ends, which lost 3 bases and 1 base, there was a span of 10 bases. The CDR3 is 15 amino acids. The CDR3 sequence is CSARAEDSYNSPLHF. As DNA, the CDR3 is TGCAGTGCTAGGGCCGAAGATTCCTATAATTCACCCCTCCACTTT.

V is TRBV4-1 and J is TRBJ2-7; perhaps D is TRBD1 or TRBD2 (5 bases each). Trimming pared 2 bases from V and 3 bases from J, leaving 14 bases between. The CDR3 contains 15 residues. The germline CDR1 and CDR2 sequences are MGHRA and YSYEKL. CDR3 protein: CASSQLGTASYEQYF. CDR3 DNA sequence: TGCGCCAGCAGCCAACTTGGGACGGCAAGCTACGAGCAGTACTTC.

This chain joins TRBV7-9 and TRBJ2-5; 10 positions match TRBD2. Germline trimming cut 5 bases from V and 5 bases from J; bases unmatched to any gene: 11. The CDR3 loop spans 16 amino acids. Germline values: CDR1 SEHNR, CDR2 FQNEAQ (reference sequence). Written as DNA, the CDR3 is TGTGCCAGCAGCCCCCTAGCGGGAGCAGTCCGTGAGACCCAGTACTTC. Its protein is CASSPLAGAVRETQYF.

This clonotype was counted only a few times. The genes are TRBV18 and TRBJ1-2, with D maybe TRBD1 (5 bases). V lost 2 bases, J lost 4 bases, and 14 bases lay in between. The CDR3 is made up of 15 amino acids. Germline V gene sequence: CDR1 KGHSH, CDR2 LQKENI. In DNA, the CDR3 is TGTGCCAGCTCACCATTACAGGCCGGGATCTATGGCTACACCTTC. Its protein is CASSPLQAGIYGYTF.

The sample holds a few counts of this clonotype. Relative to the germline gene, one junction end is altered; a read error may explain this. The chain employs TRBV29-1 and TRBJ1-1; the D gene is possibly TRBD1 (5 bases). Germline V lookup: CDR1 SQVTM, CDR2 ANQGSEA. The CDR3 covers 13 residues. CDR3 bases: TGCAGCGGTGAAACAGGTCAGGGCACTGAAGCTTTCTTT. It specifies CSGETGQGTEAFF.

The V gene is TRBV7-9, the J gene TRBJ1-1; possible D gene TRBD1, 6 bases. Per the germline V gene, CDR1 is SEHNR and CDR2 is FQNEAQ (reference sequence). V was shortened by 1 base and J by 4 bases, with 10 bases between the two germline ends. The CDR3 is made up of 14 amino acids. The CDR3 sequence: CASSLDGGFTEAFF. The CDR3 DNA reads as TGTGCCAGCAGCTTAGACGGGGGCTTCACTGAAGCTTTCTTT.

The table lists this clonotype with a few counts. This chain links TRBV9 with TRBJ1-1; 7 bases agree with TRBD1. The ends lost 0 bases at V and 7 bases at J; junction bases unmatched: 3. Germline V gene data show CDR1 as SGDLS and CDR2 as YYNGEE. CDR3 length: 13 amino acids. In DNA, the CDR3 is TGTGCCAGCAGCGTAGCACAGGGGAGTGAAGCTTTCTTT. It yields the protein CASSVAQGSEAFF.

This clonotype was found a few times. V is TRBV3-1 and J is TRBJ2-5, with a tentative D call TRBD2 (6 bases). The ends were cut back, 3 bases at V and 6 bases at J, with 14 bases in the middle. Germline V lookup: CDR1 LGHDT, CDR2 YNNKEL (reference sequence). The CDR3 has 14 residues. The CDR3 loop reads CASSQALGGQTQYF. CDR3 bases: TGTGCCAGCAGCCAGGCCCTAGGAGGGCAGACCCAGTACTTC.

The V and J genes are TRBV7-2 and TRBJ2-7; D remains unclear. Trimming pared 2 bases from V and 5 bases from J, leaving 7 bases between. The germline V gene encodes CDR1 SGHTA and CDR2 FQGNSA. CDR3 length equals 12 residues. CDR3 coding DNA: TGTGCCAGCAGCTTAAGGGCAAACGAGCAGTACTTC. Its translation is CASSLRANEQYF.

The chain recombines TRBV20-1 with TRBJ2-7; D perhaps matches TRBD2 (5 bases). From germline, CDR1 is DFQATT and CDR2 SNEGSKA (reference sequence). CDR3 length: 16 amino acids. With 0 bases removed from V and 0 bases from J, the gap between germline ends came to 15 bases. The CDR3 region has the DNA TGCAGTGCTAGAGATTCGGTCCGAGGGAGCTCCTACGAGCAGTACTTC. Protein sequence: CSARDSVRGSSYEQYF.